Presented here are 31 T cell receptor beta chains from one specimen sequenced in a study of T cells after yellow fever vaccination. TCRdb reprocessed the 5' RACE reads via MiXCR and lists one record per CDR3 protein. The data show over 300,000 distinct CDR3 sequences, about 3.5% seen once. Sequenced here: PBMCs, sampled on the day of the yellow fever booster vaccination. The receptors here all came from a man aged 18 to 29 who received the YFV17D yellow fever vaccine.

Ten or more counts support this clonotype. V usage is TRBV7-8 and J usage is TRBJ2-3; D ambiguous. The CDR3 length is 15 residues. V was cut by 1 base and J by 5 bases, with 13 bases left in between. From germline, CDR1 is SGHVS and CDR2 FQNEAQ. The CDR3 loop reads CASSLVWGPIDTQYF. In nucleotides, the CDR3 is TGTGCCAGCAGCTTAGTGTGGGGTCCCATAGATACGCAGTATTTT.

At least ten counts were recorded for this clonotype. The V and J genes are TRBV29-1 and TRBJ2-1; D not certain. Germline values: CDR1 SQVTM, CDR2 ANQGSEA. Trimming removed 0 bases at V and 5 bases at J, with 2 bases between. There are 11 residues in the CDR3. The CDR3 loop is CSVEDNNEQFF. DNA for the CDR3: TGCAGCGTTGAAGATAACAATGAGCAGTTCTTC.

About this clonotype: A much larger clonotype is one base distant, so this may be a read error. This chain connects TRBV5-1 to TRBJ2-1; TRBD2 is a possible D gene (6 bases). Germline V gene sequence: CDR1 SGHRS, CDR2 YFSETQ. Trimming removed 7 bases from V and 4 bases from J, with 15 bases in between. The CDR3 contains 14 residues. CDR3 protein: CASGLFDIYNEQFF. In nucleotides, the CDR3 is TGCGCCAGCGGACTATTTGACATATACAATGAGCAGTTCTTC.

This clonotype was recorded many times. J is TRBJ2-3 and V is TRBV5-5, with 9 bases aligning to TRBD2. CDR1 SGHKS and CDR2 YYEKEE come from the germline V gene (reference sequence). This CDR3 is built from 15 residues. Trimming removed 7 bases from V and 4 bases from J; junction bases left unmatched: 10. The CDR3 sequence: CASATTGLAADTQYF. CDR3 nucleotides: TGTGCCAGCGCCACGACGGGACTAGCCGCAGATACGCAGTATTTT.

This clonotype was recorded at least ten times. V and J are TRBV10-2 and TRBJ2-5; D may correspond to TRBD1 or TRBD2 (6 bases each). Germline V gene data show CDR1 as WSHSY and CDR2 as SAAADI. The CDR3 contains 13 residues. Trimming pared 2 bases from V and 4 bases from J, leaving 8 bases between. The CDR3 nucleotides are TGCGCCAGCAGTGAGGAGGGGGGAGAGACCCAGTACTTC. Translation: CASSEEGGETQYF.

This clonotype was counted at least ten times. The V gene is TRBV5-5, the J gene TRBJ1-2, with D possibly TRBD1 on 5 matching bases. The V end was cut by 4 bases, the J end by 3 bases, with 10 bases between. The CDR3 spans 13 residues. Germline lookup yields CDR1 SGHKS and CDR2 YYEKEE (reference sequence). CDR3 coding DNA: TGTGCCAGCAGCCTCCAGACAGACTATGGCTACACCTTC. Translation: CASSLQTDYGYTF. The whole variable domain, filled in from reference TRBV5-5 and TRBJ1-2, reads DAGVTQSPTHLIKTRGQQVTLRCSPISGHKSVSWYQQVLGQGPQFIFQYYEKEERGRGNFPDRFSARQFPNYSSELNVNALLLGDSALYLCASSLQTDYGYTFGSGTRLTVV.

This clonotype occurred many times. V is TRBV5-1 and J is TRBJ2-1, with a weak D call TRBD2 (6 bases). This CDR3 comprises 15 residues. V dropped 0 bases and J dropped 0 bases, with 7 bases sitting between them. CDR1 and CDR2 (germline): SGHRS, YFSETQ. CDR3 region: CASSLAGDSYNEQFF. The CDR3 region has the DNA TGCGCCAGCAGCTTGGCGGGGGACTCCTACAATGAGCAGTTCTTC.

The V gene is TRBV7-2, the J gene TRBJ2-3; 11 bases map to TRBD2. The CDR3 is 15 amino acids. Germline V CDR1 and CDR2: SGHTA, FQGNSA. The trim removed 5 bases at V and 10 bases at J, leaving 11 bases unmatched. In DNA form, the CDR3 reads TGTGCCAGCAGCCCAGCGGGGACTAGCGGTTTACCGCAGTATTTT. Translating gives CASSPAGTSGLPQYF.

In this sample, this clonotype turned up many times. V and J are TRBV7-2 and TRBJ1-1; unclear D gene. Germline V gene lookup returns CDR1 SGHTA and CDR2 FQGNSA. Trimming stripped 2 bases from V and 1 base from J, with 14 bases between. The CDR3 has 16 amino acids. CDR3 protein: CASSLLERAWNTEAFF. The DNA of the CDR3 is TGTGCCAGCAGCTTATTGGAGCGGGCTTGGAACACTGAAGCTTTCTTT.

This clonotype was seen more than once but under ten times. The rearrangement uses TRBV7-3 and TRBJ2-5; 8 positions match TRBD2. CDR1 is SGHTA, CDR2 FQGTGA, per germline. V shed 5 bases, J shed 5 bases, and the junction held 13 bases outside the gene matches. The CDR3 is made up of 16 amino acids. CDR3: CASSPSARGAIETQYF. CDR3 bases: TGTGCCAGCAGCCCTTCGGCGCGGGGGGCGATTGAGACCCAGTACTTC.

The genes are TRBV6-2 or TRBV6-3 and TRBJ2-7; 9 bases fit TRBD1. Germline V gene lookup returns CDR1 MNHEY and CDR2 SVGEGT. The trim removed 4 bases at V and 1 base at J, leaving 5 bases unmatched. The CDR3 consists of 15 residues. CDR3: CASSWDGQGSYEQYV. The CDR3 DNA reads TGTGCCAGCAGTTGGGATGGACAGGGGTCCTACGAGCAGTACGTC.

The sample holds many counts of this clonotype. The J gene is TRBJ2-1, the V gene TRBV7-9, with D unresolved. V was cut by 0 bases and J by 3 bases, with 9 bases left in between. The CDR3 runs 15 residues. Germline CDR1 and CDR2: SEHNR and FQNEAQ (reference sequence). The CDR3, as DNA: TGTGCCAGCAGCTTAGCCCGCCTCGGCTACAATGAGCAGTTCTTC. Its protein is CASSLARLGYNEQFF.

This clonotype was recorded many times. The chain has TRBV18 and TRBJ1-6; D call uncertain. CDR3 length equals 13 residues. Germline lookup yields CDR1 KGHSH and CDR2 LQKENI. V was cut by 6 bases and J by 8 bases, with 11 bases left in between. CDR3 bases: TGTGCCAGCTCCCCCGAGCGGGATTCACCCCTCCACTTT. Amino acid sequence: CASSPERDSPLHF.

This clonotype was seen more than once but under ten times. V is TRBV5-1 and J is TRBJ1-6, with TRBD1 as a possible D gene (5 bases). V dropped 4 bases and J dropped 0 bases, with 11 bases sitting between them. This CDR3 is built from 16 residues. CDR1 is SGHRS, CDR2 YFSETQ, per germline. The CDR3 loop is CASSGGTASYNSPLHF. CDR3 DNA sequence: TGCGCCAGCAGCGGCGGGACGGCCTCCTATAATTCACCCCTCCACTTT.

This clonotype was picked up many times. The chain combines TRBV28 with TRBJ2-2; D not certain. V was pared by 5 bases and J by 2 bases, with 9 bases between. The CDR3 covers 14 residues. The germline CDR1 and CDR2 sequences are MDHEN and SYDVKM. CDR3 residues: CASSLTHNTGELFF. CDR3 bases: TGTGCCAGCAGTCTGACCCATAACACCGGGGAGCTGTTTTTT.

The chain is built from TRBV20-1 and TRBJ1-2; 8 bases map to TRBD1. This CDR3 is 12 amino acids long. Unmatched junction bases numbered 8, after V lost 6 bases and J lost 8 bases. Germline CDR1 and CDR2: DFQATT and SNEGSKA (reference sequence). This CDR3 is CSATDRVDGYTF. As DNA, the CDR3 is TGCAGTGCCACGGACAGGGTAGACGGCTACACCTTC.

This clonotype occurred a few times. The rearrangement uses TRBV20-1 and TRBJ1-1, with D possibly matching TRBD1 (6 bases). Germline values: CDR1 DFQATT, CDR2 SNEGSKA (reference sequence). The CDR3 contains 12 residues. CDR3 amino acids: CSLGGANTEAFF. CDR3 nucleotides: TGCAGCTTGGGGGGGGCGAACACTGAAGCTTTCTTT.

This clonotype was seen many times. The rearrangement uses TRBV7-9 and TRBJ2-3; 8 bases map to TRBD1. The germline CDR1 and CDR2 sequences are SEHNR and FQNEAQ (reference sequence). This CDR3 contains 14 residues. The V gene end was trimmed by 5 bases and the J gene end by 4 bases; junction bases not matched to a gene: 5. The CDR3 is CASSRIQGADTQYF. The DNA for the CDR3 is TGTGCCAGCAGCAGGATACAGGGGGCAGATACGCAGTATTTT.

This clonotype has a count of ten or more. The V gene is TRBV5-1, the J gene TRBJ2-7; TRBD1 might be the D (6 bases). The germline CDR1 and CDR2 sequences are SGHRS and YFSETQ. V lost 4 bases to trimming and J lost 6 bases, with 11 bases between them. This CDR3 has 12 residues. This CDR3 reads CASSPQGPEQYF. CDR3 DNA: TGCGCCAGCAGCCCACAGGGACCCGAGCAGTACTTC.

This clonotype was found a few times. This chain joins TRBV7-2 and TRBJ2-2; D might be TRBD1 (6 bases). Germline lookup yields CDR1 SGHTA and CDR2 FQGNSA. V lost 7 bases and J 1 base, leaving 10 bases between the germline ends. CDR3 length equals 14 residues. CDR3 sequence reads: CASTWGQNTGELFF. CDR3 in DNA: TGTGCCAGCACATGGGGGCAGAACACCGGGGAGCTGTTTTTT.

The chain recombines TRBV7-2 with TRBJ1-5; D is uncertain. V shed 5 bases and J shed 3 bases, with 8 bases lying between them. The CDR3 sequence is 13 residues long. Looked up from germline, CDR1 is SGHTA and CDR2 is FQGNSA. CDR3 nucleotides: TGTGCCAGCAGCCCCCACATCAATCAGCCCCAGCATTTT. Protein sequence: CASSPHINQPQHF.

There are many counts of this clonotype. The J gene is TRBJ2-1, the V gene TRBV7-3; D not certain. The germline CDR1 and CDR2 sequences are SGHTA and FQGTGA. Trimming took 2 bases from V and 5 from J, leaving 16 bases between them. The CDR3 totals 16 residues. The CDR3 is CASSLLGLLRDNEQFF. Written as DNA, the CDR3 is TGTGCCAGCAGCTTATTAGGCCTTCTAAGGGACAATGAGCAGTTCTTC.

This clonotype was detected many times. This chain uses TRBV7-8 with TRBJ1-5, with no clear D. Germline loops: CDR1 SGHVS, CDR2 FQNEAQ. Trimming took off 1 base at V and 5 bases at J, with 9 bases between the two ends. This CDR3 has 14 amino acids. The CDR3 here is CASSLVGYYQPQHF. The CDR3 DNA is TGTGCCAGCAGCTTAGTAGGGTATTATCAGCCCCAGCATTTT. Supplemented by reference TRBV7-8 and TRBJ1-5, the full variable domain reads GAGVSQSPRYKVAKRGQDVALRCDPISGHVSLFWYQQALGQGPEFLTYFQNEAQLDKSGLPSDRFFAERPEGSVSTLKIQRTQQEDSAVYLCASSLVGYYQPQHFGDGTRLSIL.

As regards this clonotype: Being one base from a much bigger clone, this may be a read error. The chain couples TRBV6-2 or TRBV6-3 to TRBJ2-2, with no clear D. The CDR3 spans 14 residues. Trimming left V 6 bases short and J 4 bases short, with 12 bases between. CDR1 MNHEY and CDR2 SVGEGT come from the germline V gene. CDR3 amino acids: CASRRIGLTGELFF. The CDR3 DNA reads TGTGCCAGCAGGCGGATAGGGCTCACCGGGGAGCTGTTTTTT.

About this clonotype: Relative to the germline gene, one junction end is altered; a read error may explain this. DNA for the CDR3: TGTGCCACGCGCCGTTACGGGAATGAAAAACTGTATTTT. It encodes CATRRYGNEKLYF. This chain connects TRBV12-3 or TRBV12-4 to TRBJ1-4, with D unresolved. This CDR3 has 13 residues.

This clonotype occurred many times. The chain carries TRBV7-9 and TRBJ2-5; weak D call: TRBD2 (6 bases). Trimming pared 4 bases from V and 3 bases from J, leaving 9 bases between. Per the germline V gene, CDR1 is SEHNR and CDR2 is FQNEAQ (reference sequence). The CDR3 contains 13 residues. The CDR3 loop is CASSWDSKETQYF. The DNA for the CDR3 is TGTGCCAGCAGCTGGGACTCGAAAGAGACCCAGTACTTC.

This clonotype was detected ten times or more. The rearrangement uses TRBV4-3 and TRBJ2-3, with no clear D. Between the trimmed V and J ends, which lost 1 base and 4 bases, there was a span of 6 bases. The CDR3 spans 13 residues. Germline V CDR1 and CDR2: LGHNA, YSLEER. The CDR3 nucleotides read TGCGCCAGCAGCCAAGTCGCGGCAGATACGCAGTATTTT. Translation: CASSQVAADTQYF.

This clonotype showed up just a few times. This rearrangement joins TRBV4-1 to TRBJ2-3, with 9 bases lining up with TRBD2. This CDR3 is 18 amino acids long. The germline gives CDR1 MGHRA, CDR2 YSYEKL. V lost 0 bases to trimming and J lost 2 bases; unmatched junction nucleotides: 9. The CDR3 sequence is CASSQEGWLAGSTDTQYF. CDR3 nucleotide sequence: TGCGCCAGCAGCCAAGAGGGGTGGCTAGCGGGATCCACAGATACGCAGTATTTT.

This rearrangement joins TRBV5-1 to TRBJ2-5; a weak D match, TRBD2 (6 bases). V was pared by 0 bases and J by 0 bases, with 18 bases between. The CDR3 spans 18 residues. Germline-derived CDR1 and CDR2 are SGHRS and YFSETQ. The CDR3 bases are TGCGCCAGCAGCTTGGATTTTAGACTCTTAGCGGACCAAGAGACCCAGTACTTC. Its translation is CASSLDFRLLADQETQYF.

This clonotype was detected many times. This chain links TRBV12-3 or TRBV12-4 with TRBJ1-1; 8 nucleotides line up with TRBD1. The CDR3 length is 18 residues. J lost 3 bases, V lost 7 bases, and 19 bases had no gene match. The CDR3 nucleotides are TGTGCCAGCAACCATCCCACCAGGGGGCTTCTGGGGGACACTGAAGCTTTCTTT. Its protein product is CASNHPTRGLLGDTEAFF.

This chain connects TRBV28 to TRBJ1-2, with 9 bases identical to TRBD1. CDR1 and CDR2 from the germline V gene are MDHEN and SYDVKM. V lost 3 bases to trimming and J lost 7 bases; unmatched junction nucleotides: 6. The CDR3 length is 14 residues. CDR3 DNA: TGTGCCAGCAGTTTCGGGGACAGGGCGAGTGGCTACACCTTC. It yields the protein CASSFGDRASGYTF.